The entry below describes one T cell receptor (beta chain). What it recognizes is unknown. These data are taken from a study of cytomegalovirus exposure and HLA in healthy donors. At the level of the study: The Caucasian-associated ancestry cluster held about 80% of roughly 370 genotyped donors.

Study conclusions and caveats: CMV serostatus was the only recorded immune exposure for donors.

Nominal health characterized the donors when sampled, though unrecorded immune exposures were likely. Vbeta (60) and Jbeta (13) primers were used in the PCR. Generated by immunoSEQ multiplex PCR, the TCRdb table keeps only in-frame clones and is missing some. The table has roughly 200,000 clones, roughly 85% seen once. Sequenced: PBMCs. The source is a woman aged 25 to 39 in good health and CMV-seropositive.

The chain's CDR3 is CASSWRGPDTDTQYF. In DNA, the CDR3 is TGTGCCAGCAGCTGGCGGGGACCTGACACAGATACGCAGTATTTT. This rearrangement joins TRBV5-5 to TRBJ2-3; possible D gene TRBD2, 6 bases. Trimming took 3 bases from V and 2 from J, leaving 13 bases between them. Looked up from germline, CDR1 is SGHKS and CDR2 is YYEKEE (reference sequence). This CDR3 spans 15 amino acids.